This TCR beta chain comes out of a study of blood T cell repertoires in COVID-19. Sequencing used immunoSEQ multiplex PCR; TCRdb keeps in-frame clones, though not all of them. The repertoire holds approximately 70,000 clones, with more than 75% as singletons. CDR1 and CDR2 from the germline V gene are LNHDA and SQIVND (reference sequence). V gave up 3 bases and J gave up 12 bases; unmatched junction bases: 5. The CDR3 extends over 13 amino acids. This sequence originates from an elderly woman with acute or convalescent COVID-19. Material: peripheral blood. The chain carries TRBV19 and TRBJ2-4; 10 nucleotides match TRBD2. The CDR3 protein is CASSIPSGSYQYF. CDR3 nucleotide sequence: TGTGCCAGTAGTATTCCTAGCGGGAGTTATCAGTACTTC.